Here is one T cell receptor (beta chain) with its context. Its antigen is as yet unknown. Both 60 Vbeta primers and 13 Jbeta primers went into the PCR. Assay used: immunoSEQ multiplex PCR; TCRdb lists only in-frame clones, some missing. The sample is made up of about 140,000 clones, and the top ten hold 2.2% of it. This specimen belongs to a study of cytomegalovirus exposure and HLA in healthy donors. Study-wide context: Among the approximately 430 donors who were genotyped, approximately 76% fell in the genetic ancestry cluster that is associated with self-reported Caucasian donors.

The germline V and J ends were trimmed by 5 bases and 1 base, with 9 bases remaining between them. The germline gives CDR1 LNHNV, CDR2 YYDKDF (reference sequence). This CDR3 comprises 14 residues. Study-level results: For TCR beta chains, V- and J-gene trimming was later linked to a missense DCLRE1C variant.

This chain connects TRBV15 to TRBJ2-1; D is unclear. The sequencing input was PBMCs. This clonotype was sampled from a woman between 18 and 29 years old in good health and CMV-seronegative. The CDR3 coding sequence is TGTGCCACCAGCCCTAGTCGTTCCTACAATGAGCAGTTCTTC. It codes for CATSPSRSYNEQFF.